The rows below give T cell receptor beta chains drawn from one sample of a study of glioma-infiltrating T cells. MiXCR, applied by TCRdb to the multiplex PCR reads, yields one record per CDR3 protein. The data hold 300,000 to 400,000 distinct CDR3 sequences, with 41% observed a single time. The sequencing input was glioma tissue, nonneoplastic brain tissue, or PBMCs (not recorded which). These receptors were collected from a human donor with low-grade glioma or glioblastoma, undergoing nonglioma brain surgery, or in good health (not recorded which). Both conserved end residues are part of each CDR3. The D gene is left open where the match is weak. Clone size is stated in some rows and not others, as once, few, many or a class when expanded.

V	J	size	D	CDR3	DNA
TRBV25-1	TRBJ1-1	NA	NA	CARSDGGRMNTEAFF	TGTGCCCGCAGTGATGGTGGACGGATGAACACTGAAGCTTTCTTT
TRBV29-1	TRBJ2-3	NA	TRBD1	CSVIRGKTNTQYF	TGCAGCGTTATCAGGGGGAAGACAAATACGCAGTATTTT
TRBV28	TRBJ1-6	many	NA	CASRLQGLAMHSPLHF	TGTGCCAGCAGACTTCAGGGATTGGCTATGCATTCACCCCTCCACTTT
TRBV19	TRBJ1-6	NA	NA	CASSIQGLDSPLHF	TGTGCCAGTAGTATACAAGGGTTGGATTCACCCCTCCACTTT
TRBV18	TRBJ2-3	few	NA	CASSPMAPSTDTQYF	TGTGCCAGCTCACCAATGGCTCCTAGCACAGATACGCAGTATTTT
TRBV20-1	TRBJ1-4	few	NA	CSASITGNEKLFF	TGCAGTGCTAGCATAACAGGAAATGAAAAACTGTTTTTT
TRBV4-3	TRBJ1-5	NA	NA	CASSQALNRDQPQHF	TGCGCCAGCAGCCAAGCTCTGAACAGGGACCAGCCCCAGCATTTT
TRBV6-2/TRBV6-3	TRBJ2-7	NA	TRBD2	CASGYSSGNYEQYF	TGTGCCAGCGGTTACTCTAGCGGGAACTACGAGCAGTACTTC
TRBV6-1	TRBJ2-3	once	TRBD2	CASSPGLAGLTQYF	TGTGCCAGCAGCCCGGGACTAGCGGGCCTTACGCAGTATTTT
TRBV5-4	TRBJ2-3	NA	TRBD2	CASSGWTSGGLDTQYF	TGTGCCAGCAGCGGGTGGACTAGCGGGGGTCTAGATACGCAGTATTTT
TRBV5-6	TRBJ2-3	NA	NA	CASSLPGLNTDTQYF	TGTGCCAGCAGCTTGCCGGGACTGAACACAGATACGCAGTATTTT
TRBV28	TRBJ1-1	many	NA	CASSIAYSGTNTEAFF	TGTGCCAGCAGTATAGCTTATTCCGGGACGAACACTGAAGCTTTCTTT
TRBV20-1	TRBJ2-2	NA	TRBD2	CSARAESGSVTEELFF	TGCAGTGCTAGGGCAGAGAGCGGGAGCGTCACCGAGGAGCTGTTTTTT
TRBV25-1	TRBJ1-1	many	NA	CASTWNTEAFF	TGTGCCAGTACATGGAACACTGAAGCTTTCTTT
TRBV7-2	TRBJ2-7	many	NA	CASSPQRGRPYEQYF	TGTGCCAGCAGCCCCCAGAGGGGCAGACCCTACGAGCAGTACTTC
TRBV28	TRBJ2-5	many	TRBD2	CASSPRLAGVETQYF	TGTGCCAGCAGTCCCAGACTAGCGGGAGTTGAGACCCAGTACTTC
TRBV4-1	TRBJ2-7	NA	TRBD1	CASSQGVLTGVYEQYF	TGCGCCAGCAGCCAAGGTGTATTGACAGGGGTGTACGAGCAGTACTTC
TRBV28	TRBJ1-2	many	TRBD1	CASSSWTGLGYGYTF	TGTGCCAGCAGTTCTTGGACAGGGCTGGGCTATGGCTACACCTTC
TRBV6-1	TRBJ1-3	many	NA	CASMGATGNTIYF	TGTGCCAGCATGGGGGCGACGGGAAACACCATATATTTT
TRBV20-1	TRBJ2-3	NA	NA	CSAKRADTQYF	TGCAGTGCTAAGAGAGCAGATACGCAGTATTTT
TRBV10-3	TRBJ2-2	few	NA	CATADRANTGELFF	TGTGCCACAGCGGACAGAGCGAACACCGGGGAGCTGTTTTTT
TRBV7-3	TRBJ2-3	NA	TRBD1	CASSLLGQDTDTQYF	TGTGCCAGCAGCCTGTTGGGACAGGACACAGATACGCAGTATTTT
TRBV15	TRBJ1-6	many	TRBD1	CATSRDIGTGSPLHF	TGTGCCACCAGCAGAGATATCGGGACAGGTTCACCCCTCCACTTT
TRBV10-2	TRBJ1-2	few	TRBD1	CASFGRQGAANYGYTF	TGCGCCAGCTTCGGGCGGCAGGGGGCTGCTAACTATGGCTACACCTTC
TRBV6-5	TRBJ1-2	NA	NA	CASSYERQPNYGYNF	TGTGCCAGCAGTTATGAGCGACAGCCTAACTATGGCTACAACTTC
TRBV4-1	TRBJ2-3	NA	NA	CASSQRALTVQGTDTQYF	TGCGCCAGCAGCCAGAGAGCTCTGACGGTTCAGGGGACAGATACGCAGTATTTT
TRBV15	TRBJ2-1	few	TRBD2	CATANWEGHNEQFF	TGTGCCACGGCGAATTGGGAGGGCCACAATGAGCAGTTCTTC
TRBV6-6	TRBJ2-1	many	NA	CASSYSTFLGYNEQFF	TGTGCCAGCAGTTACTCGACATTCTTGGGGTACAATGAGCAGTTCTTC
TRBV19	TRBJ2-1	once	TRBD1	CASRAGTGSPNEQFF	TGTGCCAGTAGAGCCGGGACAGGGAGCCCTAATGAGCAGTTCTTC
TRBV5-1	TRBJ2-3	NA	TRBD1	CASSLVPGQGTDTQYF	TGCGCCAGCAGCTTGGTTCCGGGACAGGGGACAGATACGCAGTATTTT
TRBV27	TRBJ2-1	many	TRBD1	CASSLTGQGLNEQFF	TGTGCCAGCAGTTTGACCGGACAGGGGTTGAATGAGCAGTTCTTC
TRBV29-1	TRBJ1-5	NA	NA	CSVEYGQGIGPQHF	TGCAGCGTTGAGTACGGGCAGGGTATCGGGCCCCAGCATTTT
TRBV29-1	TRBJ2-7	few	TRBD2	CSVEASLAGGEQYF	TGCAGCGTTGAAGCCTCCCTAGCGGGTGGCGAGCAGTACTTC
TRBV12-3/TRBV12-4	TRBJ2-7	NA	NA	CASSFYLGDEQYF	TGTGCCAGCAGTTTTTACCTCGGCGACGAGCAGTACTTC
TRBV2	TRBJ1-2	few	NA	CASSSGPRSYGYTF	TGTGCCAGCAGTTCGGGCCCAAGGAGCTATGGCTACACCTTC
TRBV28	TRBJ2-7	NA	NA	CASSLIDQAYEQYF	TGTGCCAGCAGTTTAATAGACCAGGCCTACGAGCAGTACTTC
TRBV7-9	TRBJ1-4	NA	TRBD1	CASSLFLGTVNENLFF	TGTGCCAGCAGCCTTTTCCTCGGGACAGTTAATGAAAACCTGTTTTTT
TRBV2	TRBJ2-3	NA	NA	CASSVHPNTDTQYF	TGTGCCAGCAGTGTACATCCTAACACAGATACGCAGTATTTT
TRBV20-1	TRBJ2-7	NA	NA	CSARDFRGMYEQYF	TGCAGTGCTAGAGATTTTCGCGGGATGTACGAGCAGTACTTC
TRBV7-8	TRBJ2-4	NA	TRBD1	CASSSAQHMDRERDIQYF	TGTGCCAGCAGCTCAGCACAACACATGGACAGGGAGCGAGACATTCAGTACTTC
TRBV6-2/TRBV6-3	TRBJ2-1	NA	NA	CASSYPGIQFF	TGTGCCAGCAGTTACCCAGGCATTCAGTTCTTC
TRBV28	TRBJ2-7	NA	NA	CASSWSGYPYEQYF	TGTGCCAGCAGTTGGAGCGGTTACCCTTACGAGCAGTACTTC
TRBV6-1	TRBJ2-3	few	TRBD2	CASRYSGTSTDTQYF	TGTGCCAGCAGATATAGCGGGACTAGCACAGATACGCAGTATTTT
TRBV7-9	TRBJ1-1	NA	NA	CASSLLSFEAFF	TGTGCCAGCAGCCTATTGAGTTTTGAAGCTTTCTTT
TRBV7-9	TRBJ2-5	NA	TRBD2	CARSLPRLAGVAETQYF	TGTGCCAGGAGCTTACCCCGACTAGCGGGAGTAGCAGAGACCCAGTACTTC
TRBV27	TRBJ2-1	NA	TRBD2	CASSPGLGSYNEQFF	TGTGCCAGCAGCCCTGGACTAGGCTCCTACAATGAGCAGTTCTTC
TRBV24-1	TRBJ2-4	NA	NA	CATSVIYSSARAKNIQYF	TGTGCCACCAGTGTTATATACAGTTCAGCGCGGGCCAAAAACATTCAGTACTTC
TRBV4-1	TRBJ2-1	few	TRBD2	CASSQDGASGTYNEQFF	TGCGCCAGCAGCCAAGATGGGGCTAGCGGAACCTACAATGAGCAGTTCTTC
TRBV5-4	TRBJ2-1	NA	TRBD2	CASSFLAGENNEQFF	TGTGCCAGCAGCTTCCTAGCGGGAGAGAACAATGAGCAGTTCTTC
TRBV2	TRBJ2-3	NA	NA	CASRESDTSTDTQYF	TGTGCCAGCAGGGAGAGTGACACTAGCACAGATACGCAGTATTTT
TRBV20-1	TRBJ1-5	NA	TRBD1	CSARDTGAGTGQPQHF	TGCAGTGCTAGAGATACAGGGGCCGGCACCGGTCAGCCCCAGCATTTT
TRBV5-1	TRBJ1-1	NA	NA	CASSLAETGNTEAFF	TGCGCCAGCAGCTTGGCCGAGACAGGGAACACTGAAGCTTTCTTT
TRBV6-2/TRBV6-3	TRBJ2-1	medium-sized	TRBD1	CASSYGQGMQFF	TGTGCCAGCAGTTATGGACAGGGGATGCAGTTCTTC
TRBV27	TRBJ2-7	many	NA	CASSFSGAYSYEQYF	TGTGCCAGCAGTTTTTCGGGGGCCTACTCCTACGAGCAGTACTTC
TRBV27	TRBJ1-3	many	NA	CASSLRRAGNTIYF	TGTGCCAGCAGTTTACGCAGGGCTGGAAACACCATATATTTT